These 28 T cell receptor beta chains were sequenced from one sample in a study of T cell responses to AZD1222 COVID-19 vaccine. Method: immunoSEQ multiplex PCR; TCRdb's copy keeps in-frame clones and lacks some. The data contain about 200,000 clones, 80% to 95% of them singletons. The sequences come from peripheral blood, collected on day 0 of AZD1222 vaccination. The receptors shown here come from an adult in good health.

The chain combines TRBV10-1 with TRBJ1-6; 8 nucleotides match TRBD1. This CDR3 comprises 14 residues. V was pared by 5 bases and J by 13 bases, with 10 bases of the junction left unmatched. Germline V gene lookup returns CDR1 WNHNN and CDR2 SYGVQD (reference sequence). The CDR3: CASSPGQDFSPLHF. CDR3 sequence (DNA): TGCGCCAGCAGTCCGGGACAGGACTTTTCGCCCCTCCACTTT.

About this clone: The sample carries other DNA sequences with the same CDR3. The chain uses TRBV3-1 (or the pseudogene TRBV3-2) and TRBJ1-6; the match to TRBD1 covers 7 bases. Per germline, CDR1 LGHDT and CDR2 YNNKEL (reference sequence). This CDR3 contains 14 residues. V gave up 4 bases and J gave up 5 bases; unmatched junction bases: 2. The CDR3 bases are TGTGCCAGCAGCCCGGGACAGAATAATTCACCCCTCCACTTT. It codes for CASSPGQNNSPLHF.

The V gene is TRBV4-3, the J gene TRBJ1-6, with D unresolved. V was shortened by 1 base and J by 13 bases, with 14 bases between the two germline ends. Germline loops: CDR1 LGHNA, CDR2 YSLEER. The CDR3 is 14 residues long. The CDR3 DNA follows: TGCGCCAGCAGCCAAGCGAGAGCCGGTTATCCCCTCCACTTT. Translation: CASSQARAGYPLHF.

V and J are TRBV5-5 and TRBJ2-7; D uncertain. Trimming left V 3 bases short and J 3 bases short, with 10 bases between. The CDR3 is made up of 13 amino acids. Germline lookup yields CDR1 SGHKS and CDR2 YYEKEE (reference sequence). The CDR3 nucleotides are TGTGCCAGCAGCTACCTGAAGAACTACGAGCAGTACTTC. Its protein product is CASSYLKNYEQYF.

For the CDR3, the DNA is TGTGCCAGCAGCCAAGAGTTGGGCTCTGGGGCCAACGTCCTGACTTTC. Amino acids: CASSQELGSGANVLTF. This rearrangement joins TRBV3-1 (or the pseudogene TRBV3-2) to TRBJ2-6; D is unclear. Trimming took off 0 bases at V and 0 bases at J, with 6 bases between the two ends. Germline values: CDR1 LGHDT, CDR2 YNNKEL (reference sequence). This CDR3 has 16 amino acids.

This rearrangement joins TRBV2 to TRBJ2-5; tentatively, D is TRBD1 or TRBD2 (5 bases each). The V end was cut by 6 bases, the J end by 2 bases, with 13 bases between. The CDR3 loop spans 14 amino acids. CDR1 is SNHLY and CDR2 is FYNNEI in the germline V gene. The CDR3 bases are TGTGCCAGCAGGGGGGTAGGACGGCAAGAGACCCAGTACTTC. Translation gives CASRGVGRQETQYF. Using reference TRBV2 and TRBJ2-5 for the parts outside the CDR3, the full variable domain is EPEVTQTPSHQVTQMGQEVILRCVPISNHLYFYWYRQILGQKVEFLVSFYNNEISEKSEIFDDQFSVERPDGSNFTLKIRSTKLEDSAMYFCASRGVGRQETQYFGPGTRLLVL.

The chain uses TRBV19 and TRBJ1-4; D not certain. Germline values: CDR1 LNHDA, CDR2 SQIVND (reference sequence). V gave up 4 bases and J gave up 8 bases, with 17 bases separating them. This CDR3 is 15 amino acids long. CDR3 region: CASSTWGEGEEKLFF. The DNA of the CDR3 is TGTGCCAGTAGTACCTGGGGAGAGGGCGAAGAAAAACTGTTTTTT.

This sequence joins TRBV30 and TRBJ1-2, with D hard to call. The germline gives CDR1 GTSNPN, CDR2 SVGIG (reference sequence). CDR3 size: 14 residues. Trimming shortened V by 0 bases and J by 5 bases, and 13 bases separated the two germline ends. DNA of the CDR3: TGTGCCTGGAGTGTATCGGCGGGGAGTTATGGCTACACCTTC. This translates into CAWSVSAGSYGYTF.

The chain recombines TRBV7-9 with TRBJ1-2; a possible D gene is TRBD1 (6 bases). CDR3 size: 13 residues. Germline loops: CDR1 SEHNR, CDR2 FQNEAQ (reference sequence). Trimming pared 5 bases from V and 6 bases from J, leaving 13 bases between. The CDR3 sequence is CASSPQGRHGYTF. The CDR3 nucleotides are TGTGCCAGCAGCCCCCAGGGGAGGCATGGCTACACCTTC.

Only one count was recorded for this clone. V usage is TRBV28 and J usage is TRBJ1-2; D perhaps matches TRBD1 (6 bases). Germline V gene lookup returns CDR1 MDHEN and CDR2 SYDVKM. Trimming pared 6 bases from V and 7 bases from J, leaving 18 bases between. This CDR3 is 14 amino acids long. DNA for the CDR3: TGTGCCAGCAGCTTGCTAAATAGGGGGTCTGGCTACACCTTC. The encoded protein is CASSLLNRGSGYTF.

V usage is TRBV2 and J usage is TRBJ1-5, with D uncertain. Germline V gene lookup returns CDR1 SNHLY and CDR2 FYNNEI. The CDR3 extends over 12 amino acids. Trimming cost V 0 bases and J 11 bases, with 8 bases left between them. The CDR3 protein is CASSEAERTQHF. CDR3 nucleotide sequence: TGTGCCAGCAGTGAAGCGGAGCGGACCCAGCATTTT.

This chain uses TRBV10-3 with TRBJ2-7; D unresolved. CDR3 length: 13 amino acids. V was trimmed by 8 bases and J by 6 bases, leaving 17 bases between them. Germline-derived CDR1 and CDR2 are ENHRY and SYGVKD. This chain's CDR3 is CAIWEDHTGEQYF. The CDR3 DNA sequence: TGTGCCATCTGGGAAGACCACACCGGCGAGCAGTACTTC.

This clone was found once. The chain has TRBV6-5 and TRBJ1-1; TRBD1 is a possible D gene (5 bases). This CDR3 contains 15 residues. V lost 8 bases to trimming and J lost 0 bases, with 16 bases between them. In germline, CDR1 is MNHEY, CDR2 SVGAGI. DNA for the CDR3: TGTGCCAGCGTGGCGACAGTTATTTTGAACACTGAAGCTTTCTTT. This encodes CASVATVILNTEAFF.

The gene calls are TRBV4-1 and TRBJ2-2; D unclear. Germline CDR1 is MGHRA and CDR2 is YSYEKL. The CDR3 consists of 15 residues. Trimming shortened V by 1 base and J by 0 bases, and 6 bases separated the two germline ends. The CDR3 DNA follows: TGCGCCAGCAGCCAAGTTACCACGAACACCGGGGAGCTGTTTTTT. Amino acid sequence: CASSQVTTNTGELFF.

The chain couples TRBV25-1 to TRBJ1-2, with D possibly TRBD1 on 5 matching bases. The germline V and J ends were trimmed by 7 bases and 5 bases, with 14 bases remaining between them. Germline CDR1 and CDR2: MGHDK and SYGVNS. The CDR3 runs to 13 residues. CDR3 coding DNA: TGTGCCAGCACCTCCGGGACCCAATATGGCTACACCTTC. Amino acid sequence: CASTSGTQYGYTF.

This chain joins TRBV2 and TRBJ2-3; 7 bases align to TRBD2. The germline V gene encodes CDR1 SNHLY and CDR2 FYNNEI. The CDR3 loop spans 15 amino acids. Trimming cost V 4 bases and J 2 bases; bases outside gene matches: 6. In nucleotides, the CDR3 is TGTGCCAGCAGTGCGGAGCGGGGTTACACAGATACGCAGTATTTT. Its protein is CASSAERGYTDTQYF.

This chain links TRBV19 with TRBJ2-7; TRBD1 is a possible D gene (6 bases). Germline V gene lookup returns CDR1 LNHDA and CDR2 SQIVND (reference sequence). The length of the CDR3 is 15 residues. V was shortened by 5 bases and J by 1 base, with 15 bases between the two germline ends. The CDR3 region is CASSRPGQTSYEQYF. The CDR3 DNA sequence: TGTGCCAGTAGTCGACCGGGACAAACTTCCTACGAGCAGTACTTC. Drawing the rest from reference TRBV19 and TRBJ2-7, the complete variable domain is DGGITQSPKYLFRKEGQNVTLSCEQNLNHDAMYWYRQDPGQGLRLIYYSQIVNDFQKGDIAEGYSVSREKKESFPLTVTSAQKNPTAFYLCASSRPGQTSYEQYFGPGTRLTVT.

The chain joins TRBV6-1 to TRBJ2-6; TRBD1 aligns across 7 bases. The V segment lost 2 bases and the J segment 2 bases; nucleotides outside the gene matches: 6. The V gene's germline CDR1 is MNHNS and CDR2 SASEGT. The CDR3 has 17 amino acids. The DNA for the CDR3 is TGTGCCAGCAGTGAACAGGGGGTGACTACTGGGGCCAACGTCCTGACTTTC. Translating it yields CASSEQGVTTGANVLTF.

The V gene is TRBV7-8, the J gene TRBJ2-7; D tentatively reads TRBD1 or TRBD2 (6 bases each). CDR1 and CDR2 from the germline V gene are SGHVS and FQNEAQ. V was shortened by 4 bases and J by 0 bases, with 16 bases between the two germline ends. The CDR3 consists of 16 residues. CDR3 DNA sequence: TGTGCCAGCAGCTCGGCTCTGACGGGGGCCTCCTACGAGCAGTACTTC. It is translated as CASSSALTGASYEQYF.

The genes are TRBV5-1 and TRBJ1-4; TRBD1 matches at 8 bases. This CDR3 has 14 amino acids. From germline, CDR1 is SGHRS and CDR2 YFSETQ. The junction had 7 bases not matched to a gene; V was cut back by 4 bases and J by 8 bases. CDR3 region: CASSLTGEEEKLFF. Written as DNA, the CDR3 is TGCGCCAGCAGCCTGACAGGGGAGGAGGAAAAACTGTTTTTT.

The chain combines TRBV9 with TRBJ2-5; 8 bases map to TRBD1. Germline loops: CDR1 SGDLS, CDR2 YYNGEE. Trimming at V came to 2 bases and at J to 0 bases, leaving 3 bases not matched to a gene. The CDR3 covers 15 residues. CDR3: CASSVRTGNQETQYF. Written as DNA, the CDR3 is TGTGCCAGCAGCGTGAGGACAGGGAACCAAGAGACCCAGTACTTC.

The chain is built from TRBV10-3 and TRBJ2-2; 9 bases match TRBD1. The CDR3 contains 16 residues. J was trimmed by 4 bases and V by 5 bases; bases with no gene match: 8. Germline V gene sequence: CDR1 ENHRY, CDR2 SYGVKD. CDR3 sequence reads: CAISNSDRGSTGELFF. As DNA, the CDR3 is TGTGCCATCAGTAATTCGGACAGGGGTAGCACCGGGGAGCTGTTTTTT.

The gene calls are TRBV12-3 or TRBV12-4 and TRBJ1-2; unclear D gene. CDR3 length: 13 residues. V was trimmed by 5 bases and J by 4 bases, leaving 11 bases between them. The CDR3: CASSPDEIYGYTF. CDR3 DNA: TGTGCCAGCAGTCCGGACGAAATCTATGGCTACACCTTC.

This clone was counted a single time. The V call is TRBV18, the J call TRBJ2-3, with TRBD2 identical over 8 bases. Germline values: CDR1 KGHSH, CDR2 LQKENI. The CDR3 is made up of 15 amino acids. J was trimmed by 6 bases and V by 6 bases; bases with no gene match: 11. The CDR3 DNA is TGTGCCAGCTCCCCGACAGCGGGGGCGGGGGATACGCAGTATTTT. This encodes CASSPTAGAGDTQYF.

The rearrangement links TRBV4-3 to TRBJ2-4; D is possibly TRBD1 (5 bases). CDR3 size: 13 residues. The V gene's germline CDR1 is LGHNA and CDR2 YSLEER. Trimming left V 3 bases short and J 10 bases short, with 13 bases between. This chain's CDR3 is CASSQGERGIQYF. CDR3 sequence (DNA): TGCGCCAGCAGCCAGGGCGAAAGGGGAATTCAGTACTTC.

The chain is built from TRBV6-5 and TRBJ1-6, with TRBD1 matching 10 bases. From germline, CDR1 is MNHEY and CDR2 SVGAGI. This CDR3 comprises 15 residues. The ends lost 7 bases at V and 14 bases at J; junction bases unmatched: 14. CDR3 DNA sequence: TGTGCCAGCACCTTCCAGGGACAGGGGCCCGACGCCCTCCACTTT. This sequence encodes CASTFQGQGPDALHF.

This chain links TRBV21-1 with TRBJ2-5; the table assigns TRBD1, which was not confirmed against the DNA. TRBV21-1 is flagged as a pseudogene. CDR3 length: 12 residues. The CDR3 loop reads CATPQAEETQYF. For the CDR3, the DNA is TGTGCGACCCCCCAGGCAGAAGAGACCCAGTACTTC.

The chain employs TRBV30 and TRBJ2-1; D not resolved. The CDR3 is 15 amino acids. Germline lookup yields CDR1 GTSNPN and CDR2 SVGIG (reference sequence). Trimming removed 3 bases at V and 6 bases at J, with 18 bases between. Here the CDR3 DNA reads TGTGCCTGGAGCGAGTACGGCGTAAGGGCCAATGAGCAGTTCTTC. This gives the protein CAWSEYGVRANEQFF.